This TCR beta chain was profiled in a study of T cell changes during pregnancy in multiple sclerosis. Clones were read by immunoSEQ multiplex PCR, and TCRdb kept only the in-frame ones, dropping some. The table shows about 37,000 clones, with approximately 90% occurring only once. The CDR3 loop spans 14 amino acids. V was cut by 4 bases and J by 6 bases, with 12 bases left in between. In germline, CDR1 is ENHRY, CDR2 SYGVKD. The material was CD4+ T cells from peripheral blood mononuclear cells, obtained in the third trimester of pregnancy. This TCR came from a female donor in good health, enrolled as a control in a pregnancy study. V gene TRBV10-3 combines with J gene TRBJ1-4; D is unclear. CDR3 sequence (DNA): TGTGCCATCAGTGCAGACACCCTCTATGAAAAACTGTTTTTT. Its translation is CAISADTLYEKLFF.